A selection of T cell receptor beta chains follows, all from one sample in a study of shared clonotypes between healthy human individuals. The assay was immunoSEQ multiplex PCR, and TCRdb's table has in-frame clones only and misses some. The sample consists of approximately 400,000 clones, 96% of them appearing once. Sequenced input: memory CD8+ T cells sorted from blood. The receptors stem from a man in his thirties or forties in good health. Each CDR3 is given with its conserved first and last residue.

J gene: TRBJ1-3
V gene: TRBV6-4
CDR3 protein: CASRDRGASGNTIYF

J gene: TRBJ1-1
V gene: TRBV15
CDR3 protein: CATSRDRVPEAFF

J gene: TRBJ2-1
V gene: TRBV4-2
CDR3 protein: CASSQGPGLAGGANEQFF

J gene: TRBJ2-3
V gene: TRBV2
CDR3 protein: CASRDSTDTQYF

J gene: TRBJ2-7
V gene: TRBV6-5
CDR3 protein: CASSYGDGSSYEQYF

J gene: TRBJ2-7
V gene: TRBV7-6
CDR3 protein: CASSLQRDGLLNEQYF

J gene: TRBJ2-7
V gene: TRBV20-1
CDR3 protein: CSASHYYEQYF

J gene: TRBJ2-2
V gene: TRBV28
CDR3 protein: CASVSGAKNTGELFF

J gene: TRBJ2-7
V gene: TRBV6-5
CDR3 protein: CASSYSRAYEQYF

J gene: TRBJ2-3
V gene: TRBV7-3
CDR3 protein: CASSLKGSATDTQYF

J gene: TRBJ2-3
V gene: TRBV28
CDR3 protein: CASSLAERITDTQYF

J gene: TRBJ2-3
V gene: TRBV6-5
CDR3 protein: CASSYRDGIYTQYF

J gene: TRBJ2-1
V gene: TRBV30
CDR3 protein: CAWNSPNEQFF

J gene: TRBJ2-2
V gene: TRBV2
CDR3 protein: CASSDRGGSTGELFF

J gene: TRBJ2-7
V gene: TRBV2
CDR3 protein: CASSEVTYEQYF

J gene: TRBJ1-6
V gene: TRBV7-9
CDR3 protein: CASSSVTPSPLHF